These T cell receptor beta chains were read from a single sample in a study of post-analysis software for immune sequencing data. TCRdb re-called the PCR reads with MiXCR, one entry per CDR3 protein. Here the sample spans hundreds of thousands of distinct CDR3 sequences, roughly 27% being singletons. Specimen: blood. The receptors here all came from a girl between 5 and 17 years old with multiple sclerosis. Both conserved end residues are part of each CDR3. Fields, in order: D gene, V gene, J gene, clone size, CDR3 DNA, CDR3 protein. The D gene is left open where the match is weak. Not all rows give a size; the values are once, few, many and, for expanded clones, a class.

d_call: -
v_call: TRBV20-1
j_call: TRBJ2-7
clone_size: -
cdr3_nt: TGCAGTGCTAGAGATGGTCCTACTTACGAGCAGTACTTC
cdr3_aa: CSARDGPTYEQYF

d_call: TRBD1
v_call: TRBV5-1
j_call: TRBJ2-7
clone_size: many
cdr3_nt: TGTGCCAGCAGCTTGGGGGACAGGGGAGAGCAGTACTTC
cdr3_aa: CASSLGDRGEQYF

d_call: TRBD1
v_call: TRBV20-1
j_call: TRBJ1-5
clone_size: few
cdr3_nt: TGCAGTGCTTCCCCTGACAGGGCTCCGAATCAGCCCCAGCATTTT
cdr3_aa: CSASPDRAPNQPQHF

d_call: -
v_call: TRBV29-1
j_call: TRBJ2-7
clone_size: few
cdr3_nt: TGCAGCGTTTACTGGAGGGACAGCTACGAGCAGTACTTC
cdr3_aa: CSVYWRDSYEQYF

d_call: -
v_call: TRBV7-3
j_call: TRBJ2-2
clone_size: -
cdr3_nt: TGTGCCAGCAGCTCCGGTCAGGAGGTCGGGGAGCTGTTTTTT
cdr3_aa: CASSSGQEVGELFF

d_call: -
v_call: TRBV12-3/TRBV12-4
j_call: TRBJ2-3
clone_size: -
cdr3_nt: TGTGCCAGCCGACCGATCACAGATACGCAGTATTTT
cdr3_aa: CASRPITDTQYF

d_call: -
v_call: TRBV16
j_call: TRBJ1-2
clone_size: few
cdr3_nt: TGTGCCAGCAGCCAATCCGAAGCATTCTATGGCTACACCTTC
cdr3_aa: CASSQSEAFYGYTF

d_call: TRBD2
v_call: TRBV4-1
j_call: TRBJ2-1
clone_size: -
cdr3_nt: TGCGCCAGCAGCCAAGGGACTAGTTTCTACAATGAGCAGTTCTTC
cdr3_aa: CASSQGTSFYNEQFF

d_call: TRBD1
v_call: TRBV12-3/TRBV12-4
j_call: TRBJ1-2
clone_size: many
cdr3_nt: TGTGCCAGCAGTTTTGGGACAGGGGCCGGCTACACCTTC
cdr3_aa: CASSFGTGAGYTF

d_call: TRBD1
v_call: TRBV2
j_call: TRBJ1-1
clone_size: -
cdr3_nt: TGTGCCAGCAGGGACAGGGGAGGGAACACTGAAGCTTTCTTT
cdr3_aa: CASRDRGGNTEAFF

d_call: -
v_call: TRBV15
j_call: TRBJ1-2
clone_size: few
cdr3_nt: TGTGCCACCAGCAGAGGGGACGGGCGGGGCTATGGCTACACCTTC
cdr3_aa: CATSRGDGRGYGYTF

d_call: TRBD2
v_call: TRBV10-3
j_call: TRBJ2-5
clone_size: many
cdr3_nt: TGTGCCATCAGTGCCCCTGGTCTAGCGGACCAAGAGACCCAGTACTTC
cdr3_aa: CAISAPGLADQETQYF

d_call: -
v_call: TRBV27
j_call: TRBJ1-2
clone_size: many
cdr3_nt: TGTGCCAGCAGTTTCGCCGGGAAGGGCTATGGCTACACCTTC
cdr3_aa: CASSFAGKGYGYTF

d_call: -
v_call: TRBV3-1
j_call: TRBJ1-5
clone_size: -
cdr3_nt: TGTGCCAGCAGCCAAGGGGTTTGGGAGAATCAGCCCCAGCATTTT
cdr3_aa: CASSQGVWENQPQHF

d_call: -
v_call: TRBV10-3
j_call: TRBJ2-5
clone_size: -
cdr3_nt: TGTGCCATCAGGGAAACCAGGGACGAGACCCAGTACTTC
cdr3_aa: CAIRETRDETQYF

d_call: -
v_call: TRBV20-1
j_call: TRBJ2-5
clone_size: once
cdr3_nt: TGCAGTGCTAGCCACGGAGGGCCGGGTCTGGCCCAAACCCAGTACTTC
cdr3_aa: CSASHGGPGLAQTQYF

d_call: -
v_call: TRBV5-1
j_call: TRBJ1-2
clone_size: few
cdr3_nt: TGCGCCAGCAGCTGGGGCAGCACGGCCTATGGCTACACCTTC
cdr3_aa: CASSWGSTAYGYTF

d_call: TRBD1
v_call: TRBV6-5
j_call: TRBJ1-2
clone_size: -
cdr3_nt: TGTGCCAGCAGTTCCTGGGACAGGGGTGGCTACACCTTC
cdr3_aa: CASSSWDRGGYTF

d_call: -
v_call: TRBV9
j_call: TRBJ2-5
clone_size: once
cdr3_nt: TGTGCCAGCAGCGCTGGGGGGGCGAGGCAAGAGACCCAGTACTTC
cdr3_aa: CASSAGGARQETQYF

d_call: -
v_call: TRBV6-5
j_call: TRBJ1-2
clone_size: many
cdr3_nt: TGTGCCAGCAGTCCCCAGGAGAGGATAGAGAACGGCTACACCTTC
cdr3_aa: CASSPQERIENGYTF

d_call: -
v_call: TRBV20-1
j_call: TRBJ1-4
clone_size: -
cdr3_nt: TGCAGTGCTAGACACGGACCGAGTCAAAATGAAAAACTGTTTTTT
cdr3_aa: CSARHGPSQNEKLFF

d_call: -
v_call: TRBV28
j_call: TRBJ2-6
clone_size: few
cdr3_nt: TGTGCCAGCAGTCCACCGACAGTCTCTGGGGCCAACGTCCTGACTTTC
cdr3_aa: CASSPPTVSGANVLTF

d_call: -
v_call: TRBV5-1
j_call: TRBJ2-1
clone_size: few
cdr3_nt: TGCGCCAGCAGCTTGGACAGAGTCCCTAGAAATGAGCAGTTCTTC
cdr3_aa: CASSLDRVPRNEQFF

d_call: -
v_call: TRBV10-3
j_call: TRBJ1-2
clone_size: many
cdr3_nt: TGTGCCATCAGTGAAGGGACTCAAAACGGCTACACCTTC
cdr3_aa: CAISEGTQNGYTF

d_call: -
v_call: TRBV6-5
j_call: TRBJ1-5
clone_size: few
cdr3_nt: TGTGCCAGCAGTCGAAACCTCCCGGGTCAGCCCCAGCATTTT
cdr3_aa: CASSRNLPGQPQHF

d_call: TRBD1
v_call: TRBV5-5
j_call: TRBJ2-1
clone_size: -
cdr3_nt: TGTGCCAGCAGGGACGTCCAGGACAGGGTCTACAATGAGCAGTTCTTC
cdr3_aa: CASRDVQDRVYNEQFF

d_call: -
v_call: TRBV7-8
j_call: TRBJ1-1
clone_size: few
cdr3_nt: TGTGCCAGCAGCCGACAGCAATCGAACACTGAAGCTTTCTTT
cdr3_aa: CASSRQQSNTEAFF

d_call: TRBD1
v_call: TRBV24-1
j_call: TRBJ2-1
clone_size: -
cdr3_nt: TGTGCCACCAGTGGGACTCGGGGGACAGGGAGTCTGGATGAGCAGTTCTTC
cdr3_aa: CATSGTRGTGSLDEQFF

d_call: -
v_call: TRBV20-1
j_call: TRBJ1-1
clone_size: few
cdr3_nt: TGCAGTGCTAGGGGGCATCTAGGGAACACTGAAGCTTTCTTT
cdr3_aa: CSARGHLGNTEAFF

d_call: -
v_call: TRBV7-2
j_call: TRBJ2-1
clone_size: -
cdr3_nt: TGTGCCAGCAGTTGGCGCGGAGCGGAGAATGAGCAGTTCTTC
cdr3_aa: CASSWRGAENEQFF

d_call: TRBD1
v_call: TRBV7-2
j_call: TRBJ1-2
clone_size: few
cdr3_nt: TGTGCCAGCAGCGGCCGCCGGGACAGGGATCATGGCTACACCTTC
cdr3_aa: CASSGRRDRDHGYTF

d_call: TRBD1
v_call: TRBV5-1
j_call: TRBJ2-4
clone_size: -
cdr3_nt: TGCGCCAGCAGCTGGGTGGAGACAGGGATCGGTGAGCAGTACTTC
cdr3_aa: CASSWVETGIGEQYF

d_call: -
v_call: TRBV6-5
j_call: TRBJ2-5
clone_size: many
cdr3_nt: TGTGCCAGCAGTAGGGTGATTCAAGAGACCCAGTACTTC
cdr3_aa: CASSRVIQETQYF

d_call: TRBD1
v_call: TRBV12-3/TRBV12-4
j_call: TRBJ1-1
clone_size: few
cdr3_nt: TGTGCCAGCAGTTGGGGCCCAGGGGGTTCAGGATCGGGCACTGAAGCTTTCTTT
cdr3_aa: CASSWGPGGSGSGTEAFF

d_call: -
v_call: TRBV20-1
j_call: TRBJ2-3
clone_size: -
cdr3_nt: TGCAGTGCCGAAAGATCCCGCGGGGTAGATACGCAGTATTTT
cdr3_aa: CSAERSRGVDTQYF

d_call: -
v_call: TRBV6-5
j_call: TRBJ1-3
clone_size: -
cdr3_nt: TGTGCCTGCAGTTTCAGGGGTCCCGGCGGAAACACCATATATTTT
cdr3_aa: CACSFRGPGGNTIYF

d_call: TRBD2
v_call: TRBV12-3/TRBV12-4
j_call: TRBJ2-7
clone_size: -
cdr3_nt: TGTGCCAGCAGTTACGGGACTAGCGGGGGTTACGAGCAGTACTTC
cdr3_aa: CASSYGTSGGYEQYF

d_call: -
v_call: TRBV7-2
j_call: TRBJ1-2
clone_size: many
cdr3_nt: TGTGCCAGCAGCTTGATCTGGAGGCAGTCGGAGTATGGCTACACCTTC
cdr3_aa: CASSLIWRQSEYGYTF

d_call: -
v_call: TRBV20-1
j_call: TRBJ2-7
clone_size: many
cdr3_nt: TGCAGCGGCATGGCGGGGAGCTCCTACGAGCAGTACTTC
cdr3_aa: CSGMAGSSYEQYF

d_call: TRBD1
v_call: TRBV2
j_call: TRBJ2-7
clone_size: few
cdr3_nt: TGTGCCAGCAGTGAAGGACAGGGAGTACTAGAAGGGGCCGAGCAGTACTTC
cdr3_aa: CASSEGQGVLEGAEQYF

d_call: TRBD2
v_call: TRBV7-2
j_call: TRBJ2-5
clone_size: -
cdr3_nt: TGTGCCAGCAGCTGCCTTCTAGCGGGGGCCCAAGAGACCCAGTACTTC
cdr3_aa: CASSCLLAGAQETQYF

d_call: -
v_call: TRBV12-3/TRBV12-4
j_call: TRBJ1-2
clone_size: few
cdr3_nt: TGTGCCAGCAGTTTGGAGGAAGAGGGCTACACCTTC
cdr3_aa: CASSLEEEGYTF